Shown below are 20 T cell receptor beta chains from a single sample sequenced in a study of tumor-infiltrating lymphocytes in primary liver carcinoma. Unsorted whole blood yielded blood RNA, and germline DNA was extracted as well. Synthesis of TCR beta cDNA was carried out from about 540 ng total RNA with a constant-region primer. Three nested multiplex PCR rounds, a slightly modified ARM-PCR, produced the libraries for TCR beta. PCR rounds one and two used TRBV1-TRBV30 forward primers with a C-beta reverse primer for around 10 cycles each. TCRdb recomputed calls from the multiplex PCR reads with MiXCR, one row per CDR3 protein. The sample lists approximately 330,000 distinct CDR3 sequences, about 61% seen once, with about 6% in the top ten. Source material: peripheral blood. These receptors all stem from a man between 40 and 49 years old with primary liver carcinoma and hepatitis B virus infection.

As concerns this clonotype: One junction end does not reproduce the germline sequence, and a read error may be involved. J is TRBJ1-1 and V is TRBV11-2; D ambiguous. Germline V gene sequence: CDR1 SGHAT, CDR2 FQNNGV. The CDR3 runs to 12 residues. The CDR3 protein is CVSGLGYTEAFF. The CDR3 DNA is TGTGTCAGCGGCTTAGGGTACACTGAAGCTTTCTTT.

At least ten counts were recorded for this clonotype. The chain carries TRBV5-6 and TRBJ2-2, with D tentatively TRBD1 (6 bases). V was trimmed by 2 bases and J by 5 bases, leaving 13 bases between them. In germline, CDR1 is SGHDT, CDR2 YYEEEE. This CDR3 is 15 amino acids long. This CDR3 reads CASSLTGGQTGELFF. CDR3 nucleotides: TGTGCCAGCAGCTTAACTGGAGGACAGACCGGGGAGCTGTTTTTT.

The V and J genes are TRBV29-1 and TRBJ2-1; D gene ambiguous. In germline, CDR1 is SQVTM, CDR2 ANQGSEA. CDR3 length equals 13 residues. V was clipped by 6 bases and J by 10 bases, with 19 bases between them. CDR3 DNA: TGCAGCGTGGTTGACACCACTTTAGGCGAGCAGTTCTTC. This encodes CSVVDTTLGEQFF.

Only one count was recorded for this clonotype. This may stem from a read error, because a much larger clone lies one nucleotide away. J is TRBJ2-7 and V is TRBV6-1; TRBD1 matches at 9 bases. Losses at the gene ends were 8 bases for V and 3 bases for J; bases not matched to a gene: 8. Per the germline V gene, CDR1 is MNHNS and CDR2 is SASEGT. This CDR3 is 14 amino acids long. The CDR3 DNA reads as TGTGCCAGCTGTGTTGAGACAGGGGGCTACGAGCAGTACTTC. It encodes CASCVETGGYEQYF.

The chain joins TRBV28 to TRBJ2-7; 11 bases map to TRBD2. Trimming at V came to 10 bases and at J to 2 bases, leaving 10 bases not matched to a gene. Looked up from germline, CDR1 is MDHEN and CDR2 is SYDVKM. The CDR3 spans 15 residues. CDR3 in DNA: TGTGCCAACAGCCTGCTAGCGGGAGGCGCCTACGAGCAGTACTTC. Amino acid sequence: CANSLLAGGAYEQYF.

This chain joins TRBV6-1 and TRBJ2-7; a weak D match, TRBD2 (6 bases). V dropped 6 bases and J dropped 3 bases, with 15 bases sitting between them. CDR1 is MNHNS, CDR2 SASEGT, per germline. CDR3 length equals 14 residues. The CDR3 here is CASSKGAGDYEQYF. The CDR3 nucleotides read TGTGCCAGCAGCAAAGGAGCGGGTGACTACGAGCAGTACTTC.

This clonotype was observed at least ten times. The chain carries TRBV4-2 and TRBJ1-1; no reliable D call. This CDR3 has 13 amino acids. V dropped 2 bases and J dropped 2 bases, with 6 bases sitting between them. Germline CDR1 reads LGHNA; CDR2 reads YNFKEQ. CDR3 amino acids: CASSQFGNTEAFF. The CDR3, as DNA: TGTGCCAGCAGCCAATTTGGTAACACTGAAGCTTTCTTT.

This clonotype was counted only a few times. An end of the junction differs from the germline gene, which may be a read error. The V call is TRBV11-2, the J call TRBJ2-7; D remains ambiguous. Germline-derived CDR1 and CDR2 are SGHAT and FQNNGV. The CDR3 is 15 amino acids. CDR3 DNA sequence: TGTGACAGCAGCTTAGACTGTCTATCTTCCTACGAGCAGTACTTC. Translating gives CDSSLDCLSSYEQYF.

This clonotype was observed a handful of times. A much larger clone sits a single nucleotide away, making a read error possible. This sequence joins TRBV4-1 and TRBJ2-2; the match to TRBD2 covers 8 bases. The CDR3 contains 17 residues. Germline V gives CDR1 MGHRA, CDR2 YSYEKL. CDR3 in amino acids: CAGSQVEREFNTGELFF. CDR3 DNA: TGCGCCGGCAGCCAAGTTGAGCGGGAGTTTAACACCGGGGAGCTGTTTTTT.

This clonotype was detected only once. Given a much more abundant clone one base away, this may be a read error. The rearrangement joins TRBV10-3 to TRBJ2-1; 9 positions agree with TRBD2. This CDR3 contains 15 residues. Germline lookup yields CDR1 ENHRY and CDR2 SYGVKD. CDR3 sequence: CAIGEAGGLRNEQFF. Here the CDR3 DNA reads TGTGCCATCGGTGAGGCGGGAGGGCTTCGGAATGAGCAGTTCTTC.

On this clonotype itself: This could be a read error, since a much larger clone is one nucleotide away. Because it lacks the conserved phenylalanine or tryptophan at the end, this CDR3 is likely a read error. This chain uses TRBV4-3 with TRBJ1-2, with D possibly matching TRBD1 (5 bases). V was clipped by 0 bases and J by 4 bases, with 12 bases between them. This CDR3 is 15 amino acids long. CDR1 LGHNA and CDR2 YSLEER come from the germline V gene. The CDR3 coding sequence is TGCGCCAGCAGCCAAGATTCCCAGGGTCTCTATGGCTACACCTTA. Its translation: CASSQDSQGLYGYTL.

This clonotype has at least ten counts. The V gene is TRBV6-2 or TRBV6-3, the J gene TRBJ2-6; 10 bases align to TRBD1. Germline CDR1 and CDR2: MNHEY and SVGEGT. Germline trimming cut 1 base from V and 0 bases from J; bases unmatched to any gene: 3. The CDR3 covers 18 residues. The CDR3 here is CASSYYGTGVSGANVLTF. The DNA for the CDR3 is TGTGCCAGCAGTTACTACGGGACAGGGGTCTCTGGGGCCAACGTCCTGACTTTC.

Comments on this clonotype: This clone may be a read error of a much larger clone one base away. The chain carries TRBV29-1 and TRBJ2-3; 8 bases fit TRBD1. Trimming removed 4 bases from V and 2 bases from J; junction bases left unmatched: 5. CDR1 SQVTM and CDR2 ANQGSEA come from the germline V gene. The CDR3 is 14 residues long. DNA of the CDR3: TGCAGCGTTGGGTTGGGACAGGTCACAGATACGCAGTATTTT. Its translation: CSVGLGQVTDTQYF.

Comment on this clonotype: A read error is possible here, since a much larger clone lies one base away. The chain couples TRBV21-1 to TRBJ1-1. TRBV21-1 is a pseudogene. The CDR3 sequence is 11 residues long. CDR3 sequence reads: CASKAGTEAFF. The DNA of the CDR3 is TGTGCCAGCAAGGCGGGCACTGAAGCTTTCTTT.

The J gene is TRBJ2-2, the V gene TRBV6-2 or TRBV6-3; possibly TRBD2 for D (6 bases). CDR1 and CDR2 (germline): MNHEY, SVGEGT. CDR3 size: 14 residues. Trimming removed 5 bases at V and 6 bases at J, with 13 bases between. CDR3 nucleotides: TGTGCCAGCAGTCGGGCCGGGGAGGCCGGGGAGCTGTTTTTT. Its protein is CASSRAGEAGELFF.

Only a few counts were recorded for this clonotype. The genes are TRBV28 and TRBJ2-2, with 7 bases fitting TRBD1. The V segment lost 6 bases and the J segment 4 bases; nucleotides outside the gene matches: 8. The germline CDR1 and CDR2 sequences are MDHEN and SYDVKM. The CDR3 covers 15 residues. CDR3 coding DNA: TGTGCCAGCAGGGAGACAGGGAGCGGCACCGGGGAGCTGTTTTTT. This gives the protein CASRETGSGTGELFF.

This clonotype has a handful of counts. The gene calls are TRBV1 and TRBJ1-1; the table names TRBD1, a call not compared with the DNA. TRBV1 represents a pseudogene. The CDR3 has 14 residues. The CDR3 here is CTSSQDQGDTEAFF. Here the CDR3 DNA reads TGCACCAGCAGCCAAGATCAGGGGGACACTGAAGCTTTCTTC.

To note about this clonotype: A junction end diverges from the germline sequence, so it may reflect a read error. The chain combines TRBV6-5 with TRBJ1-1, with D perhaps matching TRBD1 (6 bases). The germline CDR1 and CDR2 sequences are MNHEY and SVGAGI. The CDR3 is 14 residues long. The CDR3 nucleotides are TGTGCCAGCAAAATGACAGGTAGAGAGACTGAAACTTCCTTT. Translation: CASKMTGRETETSF.

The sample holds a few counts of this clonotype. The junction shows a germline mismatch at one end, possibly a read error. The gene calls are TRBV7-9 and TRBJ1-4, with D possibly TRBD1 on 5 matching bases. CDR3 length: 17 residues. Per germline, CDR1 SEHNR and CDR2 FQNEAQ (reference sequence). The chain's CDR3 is CASRKAPPGTDNEKLFF. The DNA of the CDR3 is TGTGCCAGCAGAAAAGCTCCCCCGGGGACTGATAATGAAAAATTGTTTTTT. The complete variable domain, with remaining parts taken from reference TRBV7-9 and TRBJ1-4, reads DTGVSQNPRHKITKRGQNVTFRCDPISEHNRLYWYRQTLGQGPEFLTYFQNEAQLEKSRLLSDRFSAERPKGSFSTLEIQRTEQGDSAMYLCASRKAPPGTDNEKLFFGSGTQLSVL.

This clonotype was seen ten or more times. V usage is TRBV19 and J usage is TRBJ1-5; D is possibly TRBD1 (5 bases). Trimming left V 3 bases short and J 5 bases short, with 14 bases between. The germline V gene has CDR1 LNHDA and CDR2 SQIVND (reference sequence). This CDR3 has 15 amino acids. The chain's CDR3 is CASSMTPGGYQPQHF. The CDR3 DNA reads TGTGCCAGTAGTATGACCCCGGGGGGGTATCAGCCCCAGCATTTT. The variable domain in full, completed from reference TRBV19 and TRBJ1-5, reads DGGITQSPKYLFRKEGQNVTLSCEQNLNHDAMYWYRQDPGQGLRLIYYSQIVNDFQKGDIAEGYSVSREKKESFPLTVTSAQKNPTAFYLCASSMTPGGYQPQHFGDGTRLSIL.